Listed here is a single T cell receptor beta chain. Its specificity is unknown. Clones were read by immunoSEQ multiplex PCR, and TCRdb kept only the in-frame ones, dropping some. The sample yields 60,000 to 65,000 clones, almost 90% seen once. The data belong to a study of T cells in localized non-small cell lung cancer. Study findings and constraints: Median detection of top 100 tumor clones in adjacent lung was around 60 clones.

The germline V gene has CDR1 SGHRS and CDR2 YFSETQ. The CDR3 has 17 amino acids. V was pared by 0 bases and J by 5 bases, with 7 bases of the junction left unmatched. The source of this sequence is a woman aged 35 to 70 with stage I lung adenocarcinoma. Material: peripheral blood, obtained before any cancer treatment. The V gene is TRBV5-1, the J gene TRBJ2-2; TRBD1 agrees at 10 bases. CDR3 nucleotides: TGCGCCAGCAGCTTGGGACAGGGGGCTCAGAAGACCGGGGAGCTGTTTTTT. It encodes CASSLGQGAQKTGELFF.